Shown below are 27 T cell receptor beta chains from a single sample sequenced in a study of neurological immune-mediated disorders. One entry per CDR3 protein results from TCRdb running MiXCR on the 5' RACE reads. The sample includes tens of thousands of distinct CDR3 sequences, roughly an eighth of them seen just once. The material sequenced was PBMCs. These receptors were collected from a woman aged 50 to 60 with HTLV-1-associated myelopathy (HAM/TSP).

The CDR3 is CASSLVKAGSSYNEQFF. In DNA, the CDR3 is TGCGCCAGCAGCTTAGTAAAAGCGGGGAGCTCCTACAATGAGCAGTTCTTC. The V call is TRBV5-1, the J call TRBJ2-1; 7 bases are a match to TRBD2. V lost 2 bases to trimming and J lost 0 bases; unmatched junction nucleotides: 8. The germline gives CDR1 SGHRS, CDR2 YFSETQ. The CDR3 covers 17 residues. The full variable domain, with the rest looked up from reference TRBV5-1 and TRBJ2-1, is KAGVTQTPRYLIKTRGQQVTLSCSPISGHRSVSWYQQTPGQGLQFLFEYFSETQRNKGNFPGRFSGRQFSNSRSEMNVSTLELGDSALYLCASSLVKAGSSYNEQFFGPGTRLTVL.

Many counts were recorded for this clonotype. A junction boundary mismatches the germline segment, possibly from a read error. The V and J genes are TRBV7-7 and TRBJ2-7; 7 bases align to TRBD1. There are 15 residues in the CDR3. Looked up from germline, CDR1 is SSHAT and CDR2 is FNYEAQ (reference sequence). Here the CDR3 DNA reads TGTGCTAGCAGCGCCCGGGACAGCCCCCGCTACGAGCAGTACTTC. The encoded protein is CASSARDSPRYEQYF. The entire variable domain, with the rest obtained from reference TRBV7-7 and TRBJ2-7, is as follows: GAGVSQSPRYKVTKRGQDVTLRCDPISSHATLYWYQQALGQGPEFLTYFNYEAQPDKSGLPSDRFSAERPEGSISTLTIQRTEQRDSAMYRCASSARDSPRYEQYFGPGTRLTVT.

The table lists this clonotype with many counts. The genes are TRBV20-1 and TRBJ1-3; TRBD1 might be the D (5 bases). This CDR3 is built from 17 residues. Looked up from germline, CDR1 is DFQATT and CDR2 is SNEGSKA (reference sequence). The ends were cut back, 6 bases at V and 2 bases at J, with 23 bases in the middle. This CDR3 reads CSASDFKLRGAGNTIYF. CDR3 bases: TGCAGTGCCAGCGACTTTAAACTAAGGGGAGCTGGAAACACCATATATTTT.

This clonotype was seen many times. The genes are TRBV12-3 or TRBV12-4 and TRBJ1-6; tentatively, D is TRBD1 (5 bases). The CDR3 runs 17 residues. V lost 5 bases to trimming and J lost 4 bases, with 18 bases between them. CDR3 in amino acids: CASSPSPTGTYNSPLHF. The CDR3 DNA follows: TGTGCCAGCAGTCCCTCCCCGACCGGGACTTATAATTCACCCCTCCACTTT.

The chain joins TRBV6-1 to TRBJ1-5, with unresolved D. The CDR3 consists of 15 residues. Deletions cut 5 bases from V and 0 bases from J, with 11 bases between. CDR1 and CDR2 (germline): MNHNS, SASEGT. The CDR3 reads CASSPPSDSNQPQHF. CDR3 bases: TGTGCCAGCAGTCCCCCCTCAGATAGCAATCAGCCCCAGCATTTT.

This clonotype was picked up many times. V and J are TRBV4-3 and TRBJ2-1; 11 bases fit TRBD2. Germline V gives CDR1 LGHNA, CDR2 YSLEER. After removal of 3 bases from V and 8 bases from J, the junction contained 6 bases not matched to a gene. This CDR3 comprises 15 residues. The CDR3 sequence is CASSQDLAGGDEQFF. Here the CDR3 DNA reads TGCGCCAGCAGCCAGGACCTAGCGGGGGGCGATGAGCAGTTCTTC.

This clonotype was seen at least ten times. J is TRBJ1-3 and V is TRBV10-3; D gene unclear. The length of the CDR3 is 17 residues. Between the trimmed V and J ends, which lost 2 bases and 0 bases, there was a span of 14 bases. Germline loops: CDR1 ENHRY, CDR2 SYGVKD. CDR3 coding DNA: TGTGCCATCAGTGAGAGAGGAGCGCGAAGCTCTGGAAACACCATATATTTT. Translation gives CAISERGARSSGNTIYF.

This clonotype appeared many times. J is TRBJ2-1 and V is TRBV27; 11 nucleotides align to TRBD1. Germline-derived CDR1 and CDR2 are MNHEY and SMNVEV (reference sequence). The CDR3 extends over 16 amino acids. The J segment lost 8 bases and the V segment lost 6 bases, leaving 12 bases of the junction unmatched. The CDR3 nucleotides read TGTGCCAGCAGCACTCTAGGGACAGGGGGTTCGGATGAGCAGTTCTTC. This encodes CASSTLGTGGSDEQFF.

This chain connects TRBV7-2 to TRBJ2-7, with 8 bases aligning to TRBD1. Germline-derived CDR1 and CDR2 are SGHTA and FQGNSA. The CDR3 is 15 amino acids. CDR3 protein: CASSQDRGIGLEHYV. In DNA, the CDR3 is TGTGCCAGCAGCCAAGACAGGGGCATAGGTCTCGAGCATTACGTC.

This clonotype has ten or more counts. V gene TRBV2 combines with J gene TRBJ1-3; 7 bases map to TRBD1. Germline assignment: CDR1 SNHLY and CDR2 FYNNEI. CDR3 size: 16 residues. V lost 4 bases and J lost 4; bases outside the gene matches: 10. CDR3 protein: CASSARTGGYGNTIYF. Written as DNA, the CDR3 is TGTGCCAGCAGTGCTCGGACAGGAGGATACGGAAACACCATATATTTT.

This clonotype was detected ten times or more. This chain joins TRBV4-1 and TRBJ2-1; TRBD1 aligns across 8 bases. With V trimmed by 3 bases and J by 2 bases, 9 bases remained unmatched. Germline CDR1 reads MGHRA; CDR2 reads YSYEKL. CDR3 length: 17 residues. CDR3 bases: TGCGCCAGCAGCCAGAGACGACAGGGGTCTACCTACAATGAGCAGTTCTTC. This codes for CASSQRRQGSTYNEQFF.

This clonotype appeared many times. The chain has TRBV6-2 or TRBV6-3 and TRBJ2-1; 11 positions match TRBD2. The J segment lost 0 bases and the V segment lost 6 bases, leaving 4 bases of the junction unmatched. The CDR3 spans 16 residues. The germline gives CDR1 MNHEY, CDR2 SVGEGT. The CDR3 nucleotides read TGTGCCAGCAGCCGCCTAGCGGGGGGCTCCTACAATGAGCAGTTCTTC. Its protein product is CASSRLAGGSYNEQFF.

This clonotype was seen ten or more times. The V gene is TRBV12-3 or TRBV12-4, the J gene TRBJ1-1, with unresolved D. With 1 base removed from V and 1 base from J, the gap between germline ends came to 4 bases. There are 13 residues in the CDR3. CDR3 amino acids: CASSLEQNTEAFF. DNA for the CDR3: TGTGCCAGCAGTTTAGAGCAGAACACTGAAGCTTTCTTT.

V is TRBV29-1 and J is TRBJ2-2; 8 positions match TRBD2. CDR1 and CDR2 (germline): SQVTM, ANQGSEA. The CDR3 runs to 14 residues. The DNA for the CDR3 is TGCACCGTCGGGCTAGCGGGGAACACCGGGGAGCTGTTTTTT. Its protein is CTVGLAGNTGELFF.

This clonotype was seen repeatedly, ten times or more. The gene calls are TRBV11-2 and TRBJ1-5, with D hard to call. CDR3 length: 15 amino acids. Trimming took off 5 bases at V and 0 bases at J, with 11 bases between the two ends. Germline V gene data show CDR1 as SGHAT and CDR2 as FQNNGV. This CDR3 reads CASSQHATSNQPQHF. CDR3 DNA: TGTGCCAGCAGCCAGCACGCCACTAGCAATCAGCCCCAGCATTTT. Looking up the rest from reference TRBV11-2 and TRBJ1-5 gives the full variable domain: EAGVAQSPRYKIIEKRQSVAFWCNPISGHATLYWYQQILGQGPKLLIQFQNNGVVDDSQLPKDRFSAERLKGVDSTLKIQPAKLEDSAVYLCASSQHATSNQPQHFGDGTRLSIL.

This clonotype has at least ten counts. This chain connects TRBV3-1 to TRBJ2-3; 10 bases agree with TRBD2. Germline CDR1 and CDR2: LGHDT and YNNKEL (reference sequence). Trimming took 3 bases from V and 2 from J; bases not matched to a gene: 5. There are 16 residues in the CDR3. CDR3 sequence (DNA): TGTGCCAGCAGCCAGAAAGCGGGGGGGTTCACAGATACGCAGTATTTT. Translated, it gives CASSQKAGGFTDTQYF.

This clonotype was seen repeatedly, ten times or more. The gene calls are TRBV12-3 or TRBV12-4 and TRBJ2-7; D is unclear. The CDR3 is made up of 11 amino acids. V gave up 2 bases and J gave up 2 bases, with 1 base separating them. The CDR3, as DNA: TGTGCCAGCAGTTTAACCTACGAGCAGTACTTC. Its protein is CASSLTYEQYF.

This clonotype was seen repeatedly, ten times or more. The rearrangement uses TRBV6-6 and TRBJ1-5; 9 bases map to TRBD1. The germline V gene has CDR1 MNHNY and CDR2 SVGAGI (reference sequence). This CDR3 comprises 15 residues. Germline trimming cut 2 bases from V and 4 bases from J; bases unmatched to any gene: 3. The CDR3 coding sequence is TGTGCCAGCAGTTACGGGGGACAGGGTAATCAGCCCCAGCATTTT. Encoded protein: CASSYGGQGNQPQHF.

This clonotype has ten or more counts. The V call is TRBV5-6, the J call TRBJ2-3; 9 bases are shared with TRBD1. From germline, CDR1 is SGHDT and CDR2 YYEEEE. CDR3 length: 16 residues. V was clipped by 4 bases and J by 5 bases; unmatched bases: 11. The CDR3 bases are TGTGCCAGCAGCGAAGAGACAGGGGGGCATCGAGATACGCAGTATTTT. It is translated as CASSEETGGHRDTQYF.

Comment on this clonotype: With a much larger clone just one base away, this may be a read error. The chain links TRBV5-8 to TRBJ1-5; no firm D call. Trimming cost V 0 bases and J 8 bases, with 6 bases left between them. CDR1 and CDR2 from the germline V gene are SGHTS and YDEGEE. The CDR3 runs to 12 residues. The CDR3 nucleotides read TGTGCCAGCAGCTTGGCGGTGGAGCCCCAGCATTTT. Its protein is CASSLAVEPQHF.

This clonotype was observed many times. This chain links TRBV7-8 with TRBJ2-1; 12 nucleotides match TRBD2. The CDR3 covers 16 residues. The junction had 6 bases not matched to a gene; V was cut back by 1 base and J by 8 bases. Germline CDR1 SGHVS, CDR2 FQNEAQ. The CDR3 region is CASSLGPSGGADEQFF. DNA of the CDR3: TGTGCCAGCAGCTTAGGCCCTAGCGGGGGGGCCGATGAGCAGTTCTTC.

This clonotype was found many times. The genes are TRBV7-2 and TRBJ2-1, with D perhaps TRBD2 (5 bases). This CDR3 region has 15 residues. V was cut by 1 base and J by 9 bases, with 16 bases left in between. CDR1 is SGHTA and CDR2 is FQGNSA in the germline V gene. CDR3 in amino acids: CASSLVGSHGGEQFF. CDR3 sequence (DNA): TGTGCCAGCAGCTTAGTTGGGTCACACGGAGGTGAGCAGTTCTTC.

This clonotype appeared many times. The chain recombines TRBV29-1 with TRBJ1-1, with D unresolved. CDR3 length: 12 residues. Trimming removed 8 bases from V and 0 bases from J, with 10 bases in between. CDR1 SQVTM and CDR2 ANQGSEA come from the germline V gene. CDR3 nucleotides: TGCAGCCTCGGGATTTTGAACACTGAAGCTTTCTTT. Translated, it gives CSLGILNTEAFF.

This chain links TRBV20-1 with TRBJ1-3; no firm D call. The V end was cut by 6 bases, the J end by 4 bases, with 19 bases between. Germline V gene lookup returns CDR1 DFQATT and CDR2 SNEGSKA (reference sequence). This CDR3 region has 15 residues. In DNA, the CDR3 is TGCAGTGCCACTGCGGGGTACCTGGAAGGAAACACCATATATTTT. Translating it yields CSATAGYLEGNTIYF.

V and J are TRBV6-6 and TRBJ2-1; 7 bases match TRBD2. Germline values: CDR1 MNHNY, CDR2 SVGAGI (reference sequence). CDR3 size: 13 residues. V dropped 7 bases and J dropped 7; count of bases not matched to a gene: 7. The CDR3 DNA is TGTGCCAGCAAAAGGGAGGGCCTGAATGAGCAGTTCTTC. This translates into CASKREGLNEQFF.

This clonotype was seen repeatedly, ten times or more. The chain recombines TRBV6-5 with TRBJ2-7, with D perhaps being TRBD1 or TRBD2 (5 bases each). The germline CDR1 and CDR2 sequences are MNHEY and SVGAGI. Trimming cost V 5 bases and J 2 bases, with 13 bases left between them. This CDR3 spans 14 amino acids. CDR3 DNA: TGTGCCAGCAGTCAACGGGGACGGACCTACGAGCAGTACGTC. Translated: CASSQRGRTYEQYV.

This clonotype has ten or more counts. The chain has TRBV6-5 and TRBJ2-7; D may be TRBD2 (5 bases). V was shortened by 5 bases and J by 3 bases, with 11 bases between the two germline ends. Looked up from germline, CDR1 is MNHEY and CDR2 is SVGAGI. The CDR3 length is 13 residues. DNA for the CDR3: TGTGCCAGCAGTCCGGGGATCATCTACGAGCAGTACTTC. It translates to CASSPGIIYEQYF.